Below, one T cell receptor (beta chain) is given with its context. Its antigen remains unidentified. These data originate in a study of cytomegalovirus exposure and HLA in healthy donors. Study-level background: Of some 410 genotyped donors, roughly 81% grouped in the Caucasian-associated ancestry cluster.

J was trimmed by 0 bases and V by 4 bases; bases with no gene match: 3. This CDR3 contains 16 residues. In germline, CDR1 is ENHRY, CDR2 SYGVKD. General study findings and limits: A missense variant in DCLRE1C was later tied to TCR beta V- and J-gene trimming.

The PCR was carried out with 60 Vbeta primers and 13 Jbeta primers. Generated by immunoSEQ multiplex PCR, the TCRdb table keeps only in-frame clones and is missing some. The data hold 98,000 or so clones, with around three quarters observed a single time. The receptor's source is a man in his forties or fifties in good health and CMV-seronegative. Sequencing input: PBMCs. The chain has TRBV10-3 and TRBJ2-1; the match to TRBD2 covers 10 bases. The CDR3 spells CAISGSSGSSYNEQFF. In DNA form, the CDR3 reads TGTGCCATCAGTGGTTCTAGCGGGAGCTCCTACAATGAGCAGTTCTTC.